Each of the 26 T cell receptor beta chains below was sequenced from the same sample in a study of early T cells in non-severe SARS-CoV-2 infection. In TCRdb, the 5' RACE reads were re-called with MiXCR into one record per CDR3 protein. The data show 25,000 to 30,000 distinct CDR3 sequences, over 5% seen once. The sample comprised whole blood. The source is an adult who was a healthcare worker with PCR-confirmed SARS-CoV-2 infection or an uninfected control (not recorded which).

In this sample, this clonotype turned up a few times. This chain joins TRBV24-1 and TRBJ2-2; 10 bases align to TRBD2. V shed 3 bases, J shed 2 bases, and the junction held 5 bases outside the gene matches. The length of the CDR3 is 17 residues. The germline V gene has CDR1 KGHDR and CDR2 SFDVKD. The CDR3 DNA follows: TGTGCCACCAGTGATCCCGGGACTAGCGTCAACACCGGGGAGCTGTTTTTT. Its translation: CATSDPGTSVNTGELFF.

This clonotype has more than one count but fewer than ten. The chain has TRBV20-1 and TRBJ2-1; D gene ambiguous. The germline V gene encodes CDR1 DFQATT and CDR2 SNEGSKA (reference sequence). The ends were cut back, 3 bases at V and 7 bases at J, with 7 bases in the middle. This CDR3 spans 11 amino acids. CDR3 bases: TGCAGTGCTAGTGTGGAGAATGAGCAGTTCTTC. Residues: CSASVENEQFF.

This clonotype counts as medium-sized (0.01 to 0.1%). The gene calls are TRBV5-4 and TRBJ1-1; D is undetermined. The CDR3 runs 13 residues. CDR1 and CDR2 (germline): SGHNT, YYREEE (reference sequence). V was clipped by 0 bases and J by 0 bases, with 3 bases between them. CDR3 bases: TGTGCCAGCAGCTTGGATGTGAACACTGAAGCTTTCTTT. Protein sequence: CASSLDVNTEAFF.

This clonotype was detected many times. This rearrangement joins TRBV7-6 to TRBJ1-5, with D uncertain. This CDR3 spans 13 amino acids. CDR1 and CDR2 (germline): SGHVS, FNYEAQ. Trimming shortened V by 5 bases and J by 6 bases, and 11 bases separated the two germline ends. The CDR3 coding sequence is TGTGCCAGCAGCCCAGAGGAGGGTCAGCCCCAGCATTTT. This sequence encodes CASSPEEGQPQHF.

A note on this clonotype: This may be a read error, as it is one base from a much larger clone. CDR3 DNA sequence: TGTGCCAACAGCCAGACTAGCGGGAGGGCCGGTCTGTACAATGAGCAGTTCTTC. This translates into CANSQTSGRAGLYNEQFF. The rearrangement joins TRBV14 to TRBJ2-1; 14 bases line up with TRBD2. The CDR3 has 18 amino acids. Germline V gene data show CDR1 as SGHDN and CDR2 as FVKESK.

This clonotype was seen more than once but under ten times. This chain connects TRBV18 to TRBJ1-1; D gene ambiguous. Germline V gives CDR1 KGHSH, CDR2 LQKENI. CDR3 length equals 13 residues. Trimming took 3 bases from V and 0 from J, leaving 5 bases between them. Here the CDR3 DNA reads TGTGCCAGCTCACCCGATATGAACACTGAAGCTTTCTTT. Amino acids: CASSPDMNTEAFF.

The chain recombines TRBV11-3 with TRBJ2-7; 7 bases map to TRBD2. The CDR3 is 14 amino acids. Per the germline V gene, CDR1 is SGHNT and CDR2 is YENEEA. V was pared by 4 bases and J by 4 bases, with 7 bases of the junction left unmatched. The CDR3, as DNA: TGTGCCAGCAGCTCATCTGGGGGGGGTTACGAGCAGTACTTC. Protein: CASSSSGGGYEQYF.

This clonotype has ten or more counts. The chain carries TRBV20-1 and TRBJ2-3; 11 bases agree with TRBD2. V shed 0 bases and J 5 bases; nucleotides not matched to a gene: 4. The CDR3 consists of 15 residues. CDR1 and CDR2 from the germline V gene are DFQATT and SNEGSKA (reference sequence). The CDR3 sequence: CSARDSGGAGDTQYF. The CDR3 bases are TGCAGTGCTAGAGATAGCGGGGGGGCCGGAGATACGCAGTATTTT.

Ten or more counts support this clonotype. J is TRBJ2-1 and V is TRBV12-3 or TRBV12-4, with 9 bases matching TRBD2. Trimming cost V 5 bases and J 9 bases; bases outside gene matches: 11. The CDR3 covers 15 residues. The CDR3, as DNA: TGTGCCAGCAGTCCCGGGGCGGGAGGGCTCTTTGAGCAGTTCTTC. Protein: CASSPGAGGLFEQFF.

Details on this clonotype: This clone may be a read error of a much larger clone one base away. The chain has TRBV11-2 and TRBJ2-1, with D possibly being TRBD1 or TRBD2 (5 bases each). This CDR3 spans 16 amino acids. Germline CDR1 SGHAT, CDR2 FQNNGV. CDR3 nucleotide sequence: TGTGCCAGCAGCCCCGACGAGGGACCTAGATACAATGGGCAGTTCTTC. It codes for CASSPDEGPRYNGQFF.

The rearrangement joins TRBV5-4 to TRBJ2-1, with 14 nucleotides matching TRBD2. Germline CDR1 SGHNT, CDR2 YYREEE (reference sequence). There are 17 residues in the CDR3. The junction had 12 bases not matched to a gene; V was cut back by 3 bases and J by 10 bases. Here the CDR3 reads CASSCKEGLAGECEQFF. The CDR3 DNA reads TGTGCCAGCAGCTGTAAAGAGGGACTAGCGGGAGAATGCGAGCAGTTCTTC.

This clonotype has just a few counts. The genes are TRBV6-1 and TRBJ1-4, with D unresolved. The CDR3 covers 18 residues. From germline, CDR1 is MNHNS and CDR2 SASEGT. V lost 2 bases and J 7 bases, leaving 23 bases between the germline ends. In DNA form, the CDR3 reads TGTGCCAGCAGTGAATTCTCGCTTATTGCGGGGATAAGTGAAAAACTGTTTTTT. Translation: CASSEFSLIAGISEKLFF.

This clonotype was seen many times. V gene TRBV11-2 combines with J gene TRBJ2-5; no reliable D call. V gave up 3 bases and J gave up 5 bases, with 13 bases separating them. The CDR3 has 14 residues. Germline V CDR1 and CDR2: SGHAT, FQNNGV. CDR3 sequence: CASSFTMEWETQYF. The CDR3 region has the DNA TGTGCCAGCAGCTTCACGATGGAGTGGGAGACCCAGTACTTC.

This clonotype was seen many times. The chain recombines TRBV6-2 or TRBV6-3 with TRBJ2-1; the D is unclear. Germline CDR1 and CDR2: MNHEY and SVGEGT. V shed 4 bases and J shed 3 bases, with 19 bases lying between them. This CDR3 region has 17 residues. The CDR3 loop reads CASSFRSSPIYYNEQFF. The CDR3 DNA reads TGTGCCAGCAGTTTCAGATCCAGCCCTATATACTACAATGAGCAGTTCTTC.

The chain carries TRBV11-2 and TRBJ2-1, with 12 bases aligning to TRBD2. Losses at the gene ends were 11 bases for V and 7 bases for J; bases not matched to a gene: 15. CDR3 size: 16 residues. CDR1 is SGHAT, CDR2 FQNNGV, per germline. CDR3 in DNA: TGTGCCGGAACTCGACTAGCGGGAGTGAGTAGGAATGAGCAGTTCTTC. Its protein is CAGTRLAGVSRNEQFF.

This clonotype turned up a few times. V usage is TRBV6-6 and J usage is TRBJ1-5; 7 bases match TRBD1. The CDR3 extends over 15 amino acids. V was clipped by 2 bases and J by 5 bases; unmatched bases: 6. Germline CDR1 is MNHNY and CDR2 is SVGAGI (reference sequence). The CDR3 DNA follows: TGTGCCAGCAGTTACGCCGGGACAGCAGATCAGCCCCAGCATTTT. This translates into CASSYAGTADQPQHF.

This clonotype was observed a handful of times. The genes are TRBV5-1 and TRBJ2-1, with TRBD2 matching over 9 bases. J lost 7 bases, V lost 4 bases, and 6 bases had no gene match. CDR3 size: 14 residues. Germline V gene data show CDR1 as SGHRS and CDR2 as YFSETQ. In nucleotides, the CDR3 is TGCGCCAGCAGCCGTAGCGGGAGAGAAAATGAGCAGTTCTTC. It codes for CASSRSGRENEQFF.

Ten or more counts support this clonotype. V is TRBV11-2 and J is TRBJ2-5; 10 nucleotides line up with TRBD1. Trimming cost V 1 base and J 1 base; bases outside gene matches: 6. Germline V gives CDR1 SGHAT, CDR2 FQNNGV. The CDR3 contains 17 residues. The CDR3 loop is CASSLAPGTGAQETQYF. In DNA form, the CDR3 reads TGTGCCAGCAGCTTAGCCCCTGGGACAGGGGCCCAAGAGACCCAGTACTTC.

This clonotype has a handful of counts. This chain uses TRBV7-2 with TRBJ2-1, with a weak D call TRBD1 (5 bases). This CDR3 region has 14 residues. Between the trimmed V and J ends, which lost 4 bases and 2 bases, there was a span of 9 bases. Germline V gene sequence: CDR1 SGHTA, CDR2 FQGNSA. This CDR3 is CASSSLDTYNEQFF. The CDR3 region has the DNA TGTGCCAGCAGCTCCCTGGACACCTACAATGAGCAGTTCTTC.

By sample fraction, this clonotype is medium-sized. The chain couples TRBV20-1 to TRBJ2-7; 8 bases map to TRBD2. CDR3 length: 14 residues. Germline V CDR1 and CDR2: DFQATT, SNEGSKA (reference sequence). Trimming took 1 base from V and 4 from J; bases not matched to a gene: 6. DNA of the CDR3: TGCAGTGCTAGAGGGAGCGGGAGTCTTTACGAGCAGTACTTC. Protein: CSARGSGSLYEQYF.

Ten or more counts support this clonotype. The rearrangement joins TRBV3-1 to TRBJ1-3; D uncertain. The CDR3 runs 15 residues. Trimming pared 0 bases from V and 4 bases from J, leaving 10 bases between. Per germline, CDR1 LGHDT and CDR2 YNNKEL (reference sequence). CDR3 loop: CASSQEEVSGNTIYF. The CDR3 nucleotides are TGTGCCAGCAGCCAAGAGGAGGTGTCCGGAAACACCATATATTTT.

Only a few counts were recorded for this clonotype. The V and J genes are TRBV20-1 and TRBJ2-5; D may be TRBD1 (5 bases). The CDR3 is made up of 12 amino acids. V was cut by 2 bases and J by 5 bases, with 9 bases left in between. The germline V gene encodes CDR1 DFQATT and CDR2 SNEGSKA (reference sequence). The CDR3 sequence is CSARKGKETQYF. The CDR3 DNA reads TGCAGTGCTAGAAAGGGGAAGGAGACCCAGTACTTC.

This clonotype was seen ten or more times. The chain carries TRBV11-2 and TRBJ2-5; D perhaps matches TRBD2 (6 bases). The CDR3 extends over 15 amino acids. Germline V gives CDR1 SGHAT, CDR2 FQNNGV. V was trimmed by 5 bases and J by 3 bases, leaving 16 bases between them. CDR3 DNA sequence: TGTGCCAGCAGCGTAACTATCCGGGAGAAAGAGACCCAGTACTTC. Translation: CASSVTIREKETQYF.

This clonotype was picked up many times. CDR3 sequence reads: CASSLGTSGRSTDTQYF. Written as DNA, the CDR3 is TGTGCCAGCAGCTTGGGGACTAGCGGGAGGAGCACAGATACGCAGTATTTT. V and J are TRBV11-2 and TRBJ2-3, with 15 nucleotides matching TRBD2. V was pared by 3 bases and J by 0 bases, with 1 base of the junction left unmatched. The CDR3 consists of 17 residues. Germline CDR1 and CDR2: SGHAT and FQNNGV.

This clonotype turned up a few times. This rearrangement joins TRBV30 to TRBJ1-1; 7 nucleotides line up with TRBD1. CDR3 length equals 15 residues. CDR1 and CDR2 (germline): GTSNPN, SVGIG (reference sequence). J lost 0 bases, V lost 3 bases, and 7 bases had no gene match. The CDR3 DNA reads TGTGCCTGGAGAGGGATCAGGGGGTTGAACACTGAAGCTTTCTTT. It encodes CAWRGIRGLNTEAFF.

This clonotype has ten or more counts. The chain joins TRBV20-1 to TRBJ1-5; a weak D match, TRBD1 (6 bases). This CDR3 has 13 amino acids. Between the trimmed V and J ends, which lost 3 bases and 3 bases, there was a span of 9 bases. Germline V gives CDR1 DFQATT, CDR2 SNEGSKA (reference sequence). The CDR3 sequence is CSARGDTNQPQHF. In DNA, the CDR3 is TGCAGTGCTAGGGGGGACACCAATCAGCCCCAGCATTTT.